The entry that follows covers one T cell receptor beta chain sequence. Its antigen is as yet unknown. This record comes from a study of graft-versus-host responses after intestinal transplantation. Study-wide context: After anti-thymocyte globulin induction, recipients took tacrolimus and steroids for roughly three years. General study results and limits: An association linked early post-transplant HvG declines with peak circulating GvH clone levels.

Assay: immunoSEQ multiplex PCR; the TCRdb copy retains only in-frame clones and omits some. The sample has around 110,000 clones, roughly nine tenths seen once. Germline CDR1 MNHNY, CDR2 SVGAGI (reference sequence). Trimming removed 7 bases from V and 1 base from J, with 13 bases in between. This CDR3 is 14 amino acids long. The V gene is TRBV6-6, the J gene TRBJ1-1; no clear D gene. The sequence derives from a human donor who received an intestinal transplant. The specimen was unstimulated CD4+ T cells sorted from spleen or lymph node cells, collected before intestinal transplant. The CDR3 here is CASKVQEGNTEAFF. CDR3 sequence (DNA): TGTGCCAGCAAGGTCCAAGAGGGGAACACTGAAGCTTTCTTT.